A single sample gave rise to the 13 T cell receptor beta chains below, sequenced in a study of T cells after yellow fever vaccination. MiXCR, run by TCRdb on the 5' RACE reads, gives a single entry per CDR3 protein. The sample shows over 250,000 distinct CDR3 sequences, around 4.9% of them seen only once. The source material was CD4+ T cells sorted from PBMCs, sampled on the day of the yellow fever booster vaccination. Every receptor here comes from a man younger than 35 who received the YFV17D yellow fever vaccine.

The table lists this clonotype with a few counts. The V and J genes are TRBV6-6 and TRBJ2-1; D tentatively fits TRBD1 or TRBD2 (5 bases each). From germline, CDR1 is MNHNY and CDR2 SVGAGI (reference sequence). CDR3 size: 14 residues. The V gene lost 5 bases and the J gene lost 8 bases, with 16 bases spanning the gap. The CDR3 sequence: CASSDYRGEYEQFF. As DNA, the CDR3 is TGTGCCAGCAGTGACTATAGGGGCGAATATGAGCAGTTCTTC.

This clonotype was seen ten or more times. The CDR3 region is CASSEGERVTGELFF. The DNA for the CDR3 is TGTGCCAGCAGTGAGGGGGAAAGGGTCACCGGGGAGCTGTTTTTT. The rearrangement links TRBV2 to TRBJ2-2, with D perhaps being TRBD1 or TRBD2 (5 bases each). The CDR3 is 15 amino acids. Looked up from germline, CDR1 is SNHLY and CDR2 is FYNNEI. V was clipped by 3 bases and J by 4 bases, with 12 bases between them.

Only a few counts were recorded for this clonotype. The chain links TRBV18 to TRBJ1-1, with D possibly matching TRBD1 (5 bases). The CDR3 spans 17 residues. Trimming removed 3 bases from V and 0 bases from J, with 17 bases in between. Germline V lookup: CDR1 KGHSH, CDR2 LQKENI. This CDR3 is CASSPVGGMGMNTEAFF. The CDR3 bases are TGTGCCAGCTCACCTGTCGGGGGGATGGGAATGAACACTGAAGCTTTCTTT.

The chain carries TRBV5-1 and TRBJ2-7, with D perhaps being TRBD1 or TRBD2 (5 bases each). Germline CDR1 and CDR2: SGHRS and YFSETQ. The ends were cut back, 1 base at V and 6 bases at J, with 14 bases in the middle. The CDR3 runs to 14 residues. CDR3 region: CASSLQGSGGEQYV. The CDR3, as DNA: TGCGCCAGCAGCTTGCAGGGATCTGGAGGCGAGCAGTACGTC.

The chain joins TRBV20-1 to TRBJ1-5, with TRBD1 matching 10 bases. CDR3 length equals 13 residues. Trimming removed 6 bases from V and 7 bases from J; junction bases left unmatched: 6. Germline CDR1 is DFQATT and CDR2 is SNEGSKA (reference sequence). CDR3 DNA sequence: TGCAGTGCAGCCGGGACAGGGGTGCAGCCCCAGCATTTT. This encodes CSAAGTGVQPQHF.

This clonotype was observed a few times. The chain joins TRBV5-1 to TRBJ1-1, with 9 bases matching TRBD1. Germline CDR1 and CDR2: SGHRS and YFSETQ. V was clipped by 1 base and J by 6 bases; unmatched bases: 10. The CDR3 sequence is 16 residues long. CDR3 coding DNA: TGCGCCAGCAGCTTGTCTACTACAGGGGGCGGCCCTGAAGCTTTCTTT. Its translation is CASSLSTTGGGPEAFF.

CDR3 sequence (DNA): TGTGCCAGCAGTTACTTAGGGGGCAATCAGCCCCAGCATTTT. Translation: CASSYLGGNQPQHF. The rearrangement links TRBV6-2 or TRBV6-3 to TRBJ1-5; TRBD1 might be the D (5 bases). Germline V gene lookup returns CDR1 MNHEY and CDR2 SVGEGT. Trimming pared 1 base from V and 2 bases from J, leaving 6 bases between. This CDR3 is 14 amino acids long.

This clonotype was seen a few times. The gene calls are TRBV5-4 and TRBJ1-2, with no clear D. The CDR3 covers 12 residues. Germline CDR1 reads SGHNT; CDR2 reads YYREEE (reference sequence). Trimming left V 1 base short and J 4 bases short, with 5 bases between. This CDR3 reads CASSLNGYGYTF. The CDR3 DNA sequence: TGTGCCAGCAGCTTGAATGGCTATGGCTACACCTTC.

This clonotype was picked up many times. V is TRBV19 and J is TRBJ2-7; no definite D call. V lost 4 bases to trimming and J lost 6 bases, with 13 bases between them. The CDR3 has 13 residues. Germline assignment: CDR1 LNHDA and CDR2 SQIVND (reference sequence). The CDR3 DNA reads as TGTGCCAGTAGTAGAGACTTTCTGGGCGAGCAGTACTTC. Translation: CASSRDFLGEQYF.

The V and J genes are TRBV5-4 and TRBJ1-2; tentatively, D is TRBD1 (5 bases). V lost 3 bases and J lost 2, with 11 bases in between. Looked up from germline, CDR1 is SGHNT and CDR2 is YYREEE (reference sequence). The CDR3 length is 14 residues. DNA for the CDR3: TGTGCCAGCAGCTATCCGGGGCCGAACTATGGCTACACCTTC. Encoded protein: CASSYPGPNYGYTF.

The V and J genes are TRBV19 and TRBJ2-1; no clear D. Between the trimmed V and J ends, which lost 0 bases and 6 bases, there was a span of 15 bases. The germline gives CDR1 LNHDA, CDR2 SQIVND (reference sequence). The CDR3 contains 16 residues. Here the CDR3 reads CASSIDVLEPTNEQFF. CDR3 nucleotide sequence: TGTGCCAGTAGTATAGATGTATTAGAACCCACCAATGAGCAGTTCTTC.

This clonotype was observed a few times. V is TRBV5-4 and J is TRBJ2-3; 8 nucleotides agree with TRBD2. Germline-derived CDR1 and CDR2 are SGHNT and YYREEE (reference sequence). V gave up 4 bases and J gave up 4 bases; unmatched junction bases: 8. This CDR3 is built from 15 residues. The CDR3 here is CASSQPGLVADTQYF. CDR3 sequence (DNA): TGTGCCAGCAGCCAACCGGGACTAGTAGCAGATACGCAGTATTTT.

This clonotype was counted many times. The chain joins TRBV7-9 to TRBJ1-1; no definite D call. This CDR3 region has 14 residues. CDR1 SEHNR and CDR2 FQNEAQ come from the germline V gene (reference sequence). V dropped 4 bases and J dropped 1 base, with 10 bases sitting between them. The CDR3 spells CASSSDRENTEAFF. In nucleotides, the CDR3 is TGTGCCAGCAGCTCTGACCGGGAGAACACTGAAGCTTTCTTT. The complete variable domain, with remaining parts taken from reference TRBV7-9 and TRBJ1-1, reads DTGVSQNPRHKITKRGQNVTFRCDPISEHNRLYWYRQTLGQGPEFLTYFQNEAQLEKSRLLSDRFSAERPKGSFSTLEIQRTEQGDSAMYLCASSSDRENTEAFFGQGTRLTVV.